These 9 T cell receptor beta chains originate from one sample sequenced in a study of cytomegalovirus exposure and HLA in healthy donors (dated by TCRdb to about 2017). Receptor libraries were prepared by the immunoSEQ multiplex PCR assay. For the multiplex PCR, a mixture combining 60 forward primers for TCR Vbeta segments and 13 reverse primers for TCR Jbeta segments was used. TCRdb limited this immuneACCESS table to in-frame rearrangements with V and J called. A share of clones is missing; checked studies link under half to unresolved V genes, and the rest is unexplained. The sample table shows some 150,000 clones, and more than 75% are seen once. The ten largest clones represent about 2.3% of the sample. Input material: PBMCs. These receptors were obtained from a woman aged 18-30 years in good health and CMV-seronegative.

The chain is built from TRBV5-1 and TRBJ2-3; TRBD2 is a possible D gene (5 bases). Germline V lookup: CDR1 SGHRS, CDR2 YFSETQ. This CDR3 comprises 15 residues. Trimming shortened V by 4 bases and J by 5 bases, and 17 bases separated the two germline ends. CDR3 residues: CASSPGVGVIDTQYF. The CDR3 DNA reads TGCGCCAGCAGCCCGGGCGTGGGAGTGATAGATACGCAGTATTTT. Together with reference TRBV5-1 and TRBJ2-3, the CDR3 gives the full variable domain: KAGVTQTPRYLIKTRGQQVTLSCSPISGHRSVSWYQQTPGQGLQFLFEYFSETQRNKGNFPGRFSGRQFSNSRSEMNVSTLELGDSALYLCASSPGVGVIDTQYFGPGTRLTVL.

This chain joins TRBV28 and TRBJ2-5; 8 nucleotides line up with TRBD1. The J call may not be correct, given that the DNA end is closer to TRBJ2-7. The CDR3 has 15 residues. CDR1 and CDR2 from the germline V gene are MDHEN and SYDVKM. The chain's CDR3 is CASSLGQGPLYEQYF. The CDR3 DNA reads TGTGCCAGCAGTCTAGGACAGGGCCCCCTCTACGAGCAGTACTTC.

The chain combines TRBV18 with TRBJ2-1; 9 nucleotides line up with TRBD1. Per germline, CDR1 KGHSH and CDR2 LQKENI. This CDR3 comprises 16 residues. V shed 6 bases and J 0 bases; nucleotides not matched to a gene: 6. This CDR3 is CASSPDRGSSYNEQFF. The CDR3 DNA is TGTGCCAGCTCCCCTGACAGGGGGAGCTCCTACAATGAGCAGTTCTTC.

The V and J genes are TRBV29-1 and TRBJ2-1; D is unclear. Deletions cut 3 bases from V and 3 bases from J, with 3 bases between. Germline CDR1 reads SQVTM; CDR2 reads ANQGSEA. The CDR3 contains 11 residues. This CDR3 is CSVDYYNEQFF. The CDR3, as DNA: TGCAGCGTTGACTACTACAATGAGCAGTTCTTC.

V gene TRBV18 combines with J gene TRBJ2-7; a weak D match, TRBD2 (6 bases). Germline assignment: CDR1 KGHSH and CDR2 LQKENI. Trimming removed 2 bases from V and 2 bases from J, with 16 bases in between. The CDR3 sequence is 16 residues long. This CDR3 is CASSPVGVQRAYEQYF. CDR3 sequence (DNA): TGTGCCAGCTCACCAGTCGGCGTCCAGCGGGCCTACGAGCAGTACTTC.

This clone has a single count. This chain links TRBV29-1 with TRBJ2-1; possible D gene TRBD1, 6 bases. Trimming shortened V by 3 bases and J by 0 bases, and 9 bases separated the two germline ends. The CDR3 covers 14 residues. Germline assignment: CDR1 SQVTM and CDR2 ANQGSEA. Here the CDR3 DNA reads TGCAGCGTTGATGGGACACTCTCCTACAATGAGCAGTTCTTC. Its translation is CSVDGTLSYNEQFF.

Notes on this clone: The junction and the germline gene differ at one end; a read error may be behind it. At the DNA level, this CDR3 is encoded by other sequences in the same sample as well. V gene TRBV7-8 combines with J gene TRBJ2-2; 12 nucleotides line up with TRBD2. This CDR3 is 17 amino acids long. Germline V gene data show CDR1 as SGHVS and CDR2 as FQNEAQ. In nucleotides, the CDR3 is TGTGCCAGCAGTCGGAGGACTAGCGGGGCGAACACTGGGGAGCTGTTTTTT. It encodes CASSRRTSGANTGELFF.

CDR3 loop: CATLPGDRRATNEKLFF. The CDR3 region has the DNA TGTGCCACGCTTCCGGGGGACAGGCGAGCAACTAATGAAAAACTGTTTTTT. This chain connects TRBV2 to TRBJ1-4; 8 bases agree with TRBD1. Germline V lookup: CDR1 SNHLY, CDR2 FYNNEI. CDR3 length: 17 amino acids. V lost 10 bases and J lost 0; bases outside the gene matches: 13.

This chain uses TRBV5-4 with TRBJ2-5; the D is unclear. V was shortened by 4 bases and J by 1 base, with 11 bases between the two germline ends. This CDR3 spans 14 amino acids. Germline assignment: CDR1 SGHNT and CDR2 YYREEE (reference sequence). In DNA, the CDR3 is TGTGCCAGCAGCGCGTCGGGTTCCCAAGAGACCCAGTACTTC. Translating gives CASSASGSQETQYF.